The 14 T cell receptor beta chains below were found in one sample sequenced in a study of cytomegalovirus exposure and HLA in healthy donors. In the PCR, 60 Vbeta and 13 Jbeta primers were used. Clones were sequenced by immunoSEQ multiplex PCR, and TCRdb holds only the in-frame ones, with some missing. The sample includes 120,000 to 150,000 clones, around a tenth of them seen just once. The sequencing input was PBMCs. The receptors were sampled from a male donor in good health and CMV-seronegative.

The V call is TRBV7-9, the J call TRBJ2-7; 8 bases map to TRBD1. Germline V gene lookup returns CDR1 SEHNR and CDR2 FQNEAQ (reference sequence). This CDR3 comprises 14 residues. The trim removed 7 bases at V and 3 bases at J, leaving 8 bases unmatched. Here the CDR3 reads CASTPDRAIYEQYF. CDR3 DNA: TGTGCCAGCACTCCGGACAGGGCAATCTACGAGCAGTACTTC.

This clone was counted between two and nine times. This chain links TRBV6-4 with TRBJ2-5; D is perhaps TRBD1 (6 bases). The CDR3 is 13 amino acids. Germline CDR1 is MRHNA and CDR2 is SNTAGT. V gave up 6 bases and J gave up 5 bases, with 13 bases separating them. The CDR3 is CASSTGKGETQYF. DNA of the CDR3: TGTGCCAGCAGCACAGGGAAAGGGGAGACCCAGTACTTC.

The J gene is TRBJ1-1, the V gene TRBV4-1; no clear D gene. Trimming removed 7 bases at V and 1 base at J, with 13 bases between. CDR1 is MGHRA, CDR2 YSYEKL, per germline. The CDR3 is 14 residues long. CDR3 in amino acids: CASTSQPTNTEAFF. In nucleotides, the CDR3 is TGCGCCAGCACTTCACAGCCGACGAACACTGAAGCTTTCTTT.

The V call is TRBV7-2, the J call TRBJ1-1; D uncertain. In germline, CDR1 is SGHTA, CDR2 FQGNSA. V was shortened by 7 bases and J by 1 base, with 19 bases between the two germline ends. The CDR3 length is 16 residues. Here the CDR3 reads CASTRSPGEANTEAFF. The CDR3 nucleotides are TGTGCCAGCACAAGATCCCCGGGAGAAGCGAACACTGAAGCTTTCTTT.

The chain uses TRBV7-2 and TRBJ2-7, with 10 bases identical to TRBD1. The germline V gene encodes CDR1 SGHTA and CDR2 FQGNSA. Unmatched junction bases numbered 5, after V lost 5 bases and J lost 1 base. This CDR3 has 15 amino acids. The CDR3 region is CASSLDRGESYEQYF. The CDR3 region has the DNA TGTGCCAGCAGCCTGGACAGGGGGGAGTCCTACGAGCAGTACTTC.

Here the CDR3 DNA reads TGTGCCAGCAGTGATGGCGGTGACTACGAGCAGTACTTC. Translation: CASSDGGDYEQYF. The V and J genes are TRBV2 and TRBJ2-7; no reliable D call. The V gene lost 3 bases and the J gene lost 3 bases, with 9 bases spanning the gap. CDR3 length: 13 residues. Per germline, CDR1 SNHLY and CDR2 FYNNEI.

A few counts support this clone. The chain is built from TRBV2 and TRBJ2-7; D is perhaps TRBD1 (6 bases). The V gene's germline CDR1 is SNHLY and CDR2 FYNNEI. The V gene lost 5 bases and the J gene lost 2 bases, with 16 bases spanning the gap. This CDR3 spans 15 amino acids. The CDR3 protein is CASSFPGVFAYEQYF. The CDR3 DNA sequence: TGTGCCAGCAGTTTCCCAGGGGTTTTTGCCTACGAGCAGTACTTC.

This clone was counted between two and nine times. The chain is built from TRBV28 and TRBJ2-7, with 7 nucleotides matching TRBD2. J lost 2 bases, V lost 3 bases, and 4 bases had no gene match. From germline, CDR1 is MDHEN and CDR2 SYDVKM. The CDR3 extends over 14 amino acids. DNA of the CDR3: TGTGCCAGCAGTTTTTCAGCGGGGACCTACGAGCAGTACTTC. This gives the protein CASSFSAGTYEQYF. Together with reference TRBV28 and TRBJ2-7, the CDR3 gives the full variable domain: DVKVTQSSRYLVKRTGEKVFLECVQDMDHENMFWYRQDPGLGLRLIYFSYDVKMKEKGDIPEGYSVSREKKERFSLILESASTNQTSMYLCASSFSAGTYEQYFGPGTRLTVT.

This clone was seen a handful of times. The chain employs TRBV5-1 and TRBJ1-1, with 7 bases matching TRBD1. CDR1 and CDR2 from the germline V gene are SGHRS and YFSETQ. The CDR3 covers 16 residues. Unmatched junction bases numbered 8, after V lost 2 bases and J lost 1 base. The CDR3 coding sequence is TGCGCCAGCAGCTTCCAGACAGGGCATACGAACACTGAAGCTTTCTTT. Residues: CASSFQTGHTNTEAFF.

This clone has a handful of counts. This rearrangement joins TRBV27 to TRBJ2-1; D is unclear. V was cut by 5 bases and J by 1 base, with 6 bases left in between. The CDR3 spans 13 residues. CDR1 is MNHEY and CDR2 is SMNVEV in the germline V gene (reference sequence). The CDR3 coding sequence is TGTGCCAGCAGTCGTCTTTCCTACAATGAGCAGTTCTTC. Amino acid sequence: CASSRLSYNEQFF.

This clone appeared a few times. The V and J genes are TRBV9 and TRBJ1-2; 9 bases match TRBD1. V shed 4 bases and J 6 bases; nucleotides not matched to a gene: 7. The CDR3 consists of 14 residues. CDR1 SGDLS and CDR2 YYNGEE come from the germline V gene. The CDR3 nucleotides read TGTGCCAGCAGCACCGGGACAGGGTCGGATGGCTACACCTTC. Its translation: CASSTGTGSDGYTF.

V gene TRBV18 combines with J gene TRBJ2-1; 9 bases map to TRBD2. Germline loops: CDR1 KGHSH, CDR2 LQKENI. Trimming cost V 3 bases and J 6 bases; bases outside gene matches: 6. There are 15 residues in the CDR3. The CDR3 sequence is CASSPLALAGNEQFF. The CDR3 region has the DNA TGTGCCAGCTCACCGCTGGCACTAGCGGGCAATGAGCAGTTCTTC.

The chain couples TRBV6-1 to TRBJ2-3; 11 nucleotides match TRBD1. This CDR3 comprises 18 residues. The V gene end was trimmed by 4 bases and the J gene end by 2 bases; junction bases not matched to a gene: 11. Germline CDR1 MNHNS, CDR2 SASEGT. Here the CDR3 reads CASSAWTGGAGSTDTQYF. The CDR3 DNA follows: TGTGCCAGCAGTGCCTGGACAGGGGGCGCAGGTTCCACAGATACGCAGTATTTT.

This clone was counted between two and nine times. The gene calls are TRBV6-4 and TRBJ2-5, with D possibly TRBD2 on 6 matching bases. Looked up from germline, CDR1 is MRHNA and CDR2 is SNTAGT. CDR3 size: 14 residues. V lost 0 bases, J lost 5 bases, and 10 bases lay in between. The CDR3 here is CASSDSSGRETQYF. The CDR3 DNA reads as TGTGCCAGCAGTGACTCGAGTGGGAGGGAGACCCAGTACTTC.